This TCR beta chain was recovered during a study of T cells in localized non-small cell lung cancer. Findings and caveats of the study: A median of around 52 clones ranked among the top 100 in tumor appeared in adjacent lung. Without multi-region sequencing, intratumor heterogeneity could not be excluded. Longer overall survival was linked to higher blood T cell density. Of the tissues analyzed, uninvolved adjacent lung showed maximal T cell clonality, greater than tumor.

Assay used: immunoSEQ multiplex PCR; TCRdb lists only in-frame clones, some missing. This table holds approximately 40,000 clones, approximately 86% found once. Note on this clone: Its antigen is undetermined.

The V and J ends lost 6 bases and 1 base, in that order; junction bases with no gene match: 11. This CDR3 is built from 16 residues. The germline V gene encodes CDR1 MDHEN and CDR2 SYDVKM. The source is a man aged 18 to 49 with stage I lung adenocarcinoma. The rearrangement joins TRBV28 to TRBJ2-7; TRBD2 aligns across 8 bases. The source was peripheral blood, collected before any cancer treatment. Here the CDR3 reads CASSQIKGGRSYEQYF. CDR3 DNA: TGTGCCAGCAGCCAAATAAAAGGCGGGAGGTCCTACGAGCAGTACTTC.